This TCR beta chain was captured by sequencing in a study of OX40 agonist ivuxolimab in advanced cancers. Overall study context: Patients' therapy was ivuxolimab, an antibody that acts as an agonist of OX40 (CD134). Patients were infused with ivuxolimab every 2 weeks at 0.01 to 10 mg/kg.

This CDR3 contains 17 residues. Germline V gives CDR1 LNHDA, CDR2 SQIVND (reference sequence). With 5 bases clipped from V and 0 bases from J, the junction kept 4 bases outside the gene matches. Some clones are missing from TCRdb's copy, which holds only in-frame ones; the method was immunoSEQ multiplex PCR. The sample carries about 91,000 clones, over 75% recorded once. This material consisted of CD4+ or CD8+ T cells sorted from blood, taken in a trial of the OX40 agonist ivuxolimab. The origin of this receptor is an adult with an advanced solid tumor such as melanoma, head and neck, liver or kidney cancer. The genes are TRBV19 and TRBJ2-1; 13 bases match TRBD2. CDR3 DNA sequence: TGTGCCAGTAGTTTACGGACTAGCGGGAGCTCCTACAATGAGCAGTTCTTC. It encodes CASSLRTSGSSYNEQFF.